This passage covers 27 T cell receptor beta chains from one sample sequenced in a study of blood T cells in healthy people across ages. A J-beta primer mix and a sample-barcoded 5' primer were used in a second PCR of about 7 to 12 cycles. Each CDR3 protein gets one entry after TCRdb re-called the 5' RACE reads with MiXCR. The data hold about 930,000 distinct CDR3 sequences, with approximately 32% observed a single time. These sequences were also reported in another study, on T cells of mothers and their children.

The specimen sequenced was blood. The receptors stem from a woman between 35 and 50 years old in good health.

V and J are TRBV12-3 or TRBV12-4 and TRBJ2-2; possible D gene TRBD2, 5 bases. CDR3 length: 14 residues. The V and J ends lost 3 bases and 7 bases respectively, with 12 bases between them. CDR3 sequence reads: CASSFIGRGGELFF. The CDR3 nucleotides read TGTGCCAGCAGTTTTATTGGGAGAGGCGGGGAGCTGTTTTTT.

This clonotype was counted only a few times. The chain couples TRBV4-1 to TRBJ1-3, with TRBD1 identical over 9 bases. The CDR3 extends over 17 amino acids. Germline values: CDR1 MGHRA, CDR2 YSYEKL. With 2 bases clipped from V and 4 bases from J, the junction kept 9 bases outside the gene matches. This CDR3 reads CASSQQLGTGSGNTIYF. CDR3 nucleotides: TGCGCCAGCAGCCAACAACTCGGGACAGGGTCCGGAAACACCATATATTTT.

This clonotype was counted only a few times. The chain has TRBV10-3 and TRBJ2-3; D is possibly TRBD1 or TRBD2 (6 bases each). The CDR3 length is 14 residues. The V and J ends lost 5 bases and 2 bases respectively, with 11 bases between them. The germline V gene has CDR1 ENHRY and CDR2 SYGVKD. The CDR3 DNA is TGTGCCATCAGTTCGGGGGACACCACAGATACGCAGTATTTT. Its protein is CAISSGDTTDTQYF.

As regards this clonotype: With a much larger clone just one base away, this may be a read error. This chain joins TRBV6-5 and TRBJ1-2; D is ambiguous. Germline-derived CDR1 and CDR2 are MNHEY and SVGAGI. The CDR3 consists of 13 residues. The CDR3 nucleotides read TGTGCCAGCAGTTATTCAAGAAACTCTGGCTACACCTTC. It specifies CASSYSRNSGYTF.

This clonotype was observed many times. The chain employs TRBV5-6 and TRBJ2-4, with TRBD2 matching over 7 bases. V shed 6 bases and J 6 bases; nucleotides not matched to a gene: 21. CDR1 is SGHDT and CDR2 is YYEEEE in the germline V gene. CDR3 length equals 18 residues. Here the CDR3 reads CASIILPGLSVKRNIQYF. The CDR3 DNA is TGTGCCAGCATCATATTACCGGGACTATCAGTCAAAAGAAACATTCAGTACTTC.

The rearrangement links TRBV18 to TRBJ1-1; D gene ambiguous. The V end lost 1 base, the J end lost 0 bases, and 15 bases lay between the germline ends. The CDR3 length is 17 residues. Germline V gene sequence: CDR1 KGHSH, CDR2 LQKENI. For the CDR3, the DNA is TGTGCCAGCTCACCACAGCGGGTATTAGGGATGAACACTGAAGCTTTCTTT. Amino acid sequence: CASSPQRVLGMNTEAFF.

In this sample, this clonotype turned up a few times. This rearrangement joins TRBV5-5 to TRBJ1-1; a possible D gene is TRBD1 (5 bases). Trimming left V 1 base short and J 8 bases short, with 18 bases between. The CDR3 consists of 15 residues. CDR1 is SGHKS and CDR2 is YYEKEE in the germline V gene (reference sequence). The CDR3 region has the DNA TGTGCCAGCAGCTTGCTCGGGGACGGCTCTTTAGAAGCTTTCTTT. Its translation: CASSLLGDGSLEAFF.

This clonotype has more than one count but fewer than ten. The chain has TRBV5-1 and TRBJ1-2, with unresolved D. The CDR3 consists of 15 residues. Germline V CDR1 and CDR2: SGHRS, YFSETQ. V gave up 1 base and J gave up 2 bases, with 12 bases separating them. CDR3 loop: CASSLRIDKNYGYTF. The CDR3 nucleotides read TGCGCCAGCAGCTTGCGAATCGACAAGAACTATGGCTACACCTTC.

The CDR3 sequence: CASSQEGWASGGAGNEQFF. The CDR3 nucleotides are TGCGCCAGCAGCCAAGAGGGGTGGGCTAGCGGGGGGGCAGGCAATGAGCAGTTCTTC. This chain connects TRBV4-1 to TRBJ2-1, with 12 bases matching TRBD2. Trimming took 0 bases from V and 6 from J; bases not matched to a gene: 12. The CDR3 runs to 19 residues. Germline CDR1 is MGHRA and CDR2 is YSYEKL.

The chain carries TRBV6-5 and TRBJ1-2; D unresolved. Trimming pared 0 bases from V and 2 bases from J, leaving 10 bases between. Germline lookup yields CDR1 MNHEY and CDR2 SVGAGI. The CDR3 is made up of 15 amino acids. Here the CDR3 reads CASSYSRGLNYGYTF. Here the CDR3 DNA reads TGTGCCAGCAGTTACTCGCGGGGATTGAACTATGGCTACACCTTC.

The chain recombines TRBV12-3 or TRBV12-4 with TRBJ1-4, with D maybe TRBD1 (5 bases). V lost 2 bases and J lost 6, with 16 bases in between. The CDR3 has 16 residues. CDR3: CASSLRAGINHEKLFF. The CDR3 bases are TGTGCCAGCAGTTTAAGGGCAGGGATCAATCATGAAAAACTGTTTTTT.

This clonotype has at least ten counts. The genes are TRBV20-1 and TRBJ2-1; D gene ambiguous. The CDR3 covers 12 residues. The V end lost 6 bases, the J end lost 7 bases, and 13 bases lay between the germline ends. CDR1 is DFQATT and CDR2 is SNEGSKA in the germline V gene (reference sequence). The CDR3 coding sequence is TGCAGTGCCTATGATATGGGGAATGAGCAGTTCTTC. Translation gives CSAYDMGNEQFF.

In DNA, the CDR3 is TGTGCCAGCAGCACACAGGGGGGACTGGGTACTGAAGCTTTCTTT. Amino acid sequence: CASSTQGGLGTEAFF. The chain couples TRBV5-5 to TRBJ1-1, with 8 nucleotides matching TRBD1. The CDR3 spans 15 residues. V lost 4 bases and J lost 5; bases outside the gene matches: 10. Looked up from germline, CDR1 is SGHKS and CDR2 is YYEKEE (reference sequence).

The chain combines TRBV7-3 with TRBJ2-6; possibly TRBD2 for D (6 bases). Trimming took 2 bases from V and 0 from J, leaving 17 bases between them. The CDR3 spans 19 residues. Germline-derived CDR1 and CDR2 are SGHTA and FQGTGA. CDR3 nucleotide sequence: TGTGCCAGCAGCTTAGGGCCGGGAGAGTTCCGCTCTGGGGCCAACGTCCTGACTTTC. Translated, it gives CASSLGPGEFRSGANVLTF.

This clonotype was seen a handful of times. V is TRBV5-1 and J is TRBJ2-5; 9 bases fit TRBD2. The CDR3 is 15 residues long. V was pared by 2 bases and J by 3 bases, with 5 bases of the junction left unmatched. Germline V gene lookup returns CDR1 SGHRS and CDR2 YFSETQ. Here the CDR3 DNA reads TGCGCCAGCAGCTTAATCGCTAGCGGGGAAGAGACCCAGTACTTC. Its protein product is CASSLIASGEETQYF.

The rearrangement joins TRBV20-1 to TRBJ2-1; D not certain. This CDR3 is 11 amino acids long. The V and J ends lost 5 bases and 6 bases respectively, with 8 bases between them. CDR1 and CDR2 from the germline V gene are DFQATT and SNEGSKA (reference sequence). DNA for the CDR3: TGCAGTGCTGGGCGCGGCAATGAGCAGTTCTTC. Its protein is CSAGRGNEQFF.

This clonotype was picked up a small number of times. The rearrangement links TRBV7-9 to TRBJ2-3; the match to TRBD2 covers 8 bases. The trim removed 2 bases at V and 1 base at J, leaving 5 bases unmatched. The CDR3 is made up of 16 amino acids. Germline V gene data show CDR1 as SEHNR and CDR2 as FQNEAQ (reference sequence). CDR3 nucleotides: TGTGCCAGCAGCTTAATGGTCGGGGGGGGCACAGATACGCAGTATTTT. Amino acids: CASSLMVGGGTDTQYF.

This clonotype was observed at least ten times. V and J are TRBV29-1 and TRBJ2-7; 7 bases line up with TRBD1. CDR1 SQVTM and CDR2 ANQGSEA come from the germline V gene. After removal of 7 bases from V and 0 bases from J, the junction contained 6 bases not matched to a gene. This CDR3 is built from 13 residues. The CDR3 DNA reads as TGCAGCGCCAGGGACAGCTACTCCTACGAGCAGTACTTC. Protein: CSARDSYSYEQYF.

The V and J genes are TRBV12-3 or TRBV12-4 and TRBJ2-4; tentatively, D is TRBD1 or TRBD2 (6 bases each). With 4 bases removed from V and 13 bases from J, the gap between germline ends came to 20 bases. CDR3 length equals 14 residues. DNA for the CDR3: TGTGCCAGCAGTTCACAGGGATTTTCGGGGGAGCAGTACTTC. Residues: CASSSQGFSGEQYF.

This clonotype showed up many times. In nucleotides, the CDR3 is TGTGCCAGCAGCGTAGGTTCCAACGAGCAGTACTTC. Translating gives CASSVGSNEQYF. The V call is TRBV9, the J call TRBJ2-7; no clear D. From germline, CDR1 is SGDLS and CDR2 YYNGEE. V gave up 0 bases and J gave up 5 bases, with 6 bases separating them. This CDR3 spans 12 amino acids. Filled out from reference TRBV9 and TRBJ2-7, the complete variable domain reads DSGVTQTPKHLITATGQRVTLRCSPRSGDLSVYWYQQSLDQGLQFLIQYYNGEERAKGNILERFSAQQFPDLHSELNLSSLELGDSALYFCASSVGSNEQYFGPGTRLTVT.

The genes are TRBV2 and TRBJ1-1; D is ambiguous. Trimming shortened V by 4 bases and J by 5 bases, and 17 bases separated the two germline ends. Germline V gives CDR1 SNHLY, CDR2 FYNNEI. The CDR3 runs to 15 residues. CDR3 in amino acids: CASSGDGLRRTEAFF. The CDR3 nucleotides read TGTGCCAGCAGTGGGGATGGGCTTCGGAGGACTGAAGCTTTCTTT.

This clonotype has ten or more counts. This chain uses TRBV7-9 with TRBJ2-7; tentatively, D is TRBD2 (6 bases). CDR3 length: 14 amino acids. V was pared by 3 bases and J by 2 bases, with 11 bases between. Per the germline V gene, CDR1 is SEHNR and CDR2 is FQNEAQ (reference sequence). CDR3 nucleotide sequence: TGTGCCAGCAGCTTTGCGGGGCGAACCTACGAGCAGTACTTC. Translated: CASSFAGRTYEQYF.

This clonotype was counted only a few times. The J gene is TRBJ1-1, the V gene TRBV12-3 or TRBV12-4; possible D gene TRBD1, 5 bases. The ends were cut back, 10 bases at V and 7 bases at J, with 16 bases in the middle. The CDR3 runs to 12 residues. The chain's CDR3 is CATARGWDEAFF. The CDR3 DNA sequence: TGTGCCACCGCCCGGGGCTGGGATGAAGCTTTCTTT.

The chain is built from TRBV6-2 or TRBV6-3 and TRBJ2-1; perhaps D is TRBD1 or TRBD2 (5 bases each). V was clipped by 10 bases and J by 4 bases, with 14 bases between them. The germline V gene encodes CDR1 MNHEY and CDR2 SVGEGT. The CDR3 extends over 13 amino acids. The CDR3 bases are TGTGCCATCTCGGGGCCCTGGTACAATGAGCAGTTCTTC. It is translated as CAISGPWYNEQFF.

V is TRBV11-2 and J is TRBJ2-7, with 8 bases fitting TRBD1. Germline values: CDR1 SGHAT, CDR2 FQNNGV. CDR3 length: 15 residues. The ends lost 3 bases at V and 5 bases at J; junction bases unmatched: 9. CDR3 DNA sequence: TGTGCCAGCAGCTTGACCGGACAGGGAGGCAACGAGCAGTACTTC. Translating it yields CASSLTGQGGNEQYF.

This clonotype has only a few counts. The chain carries TRBV6-2 or TRBV6-3 and TRBJ2-3; D may be TRBD1 (6 bases). This CDR3 comprises 16 residues. In germline, CDR1 is MNHEY, CDR2 SVGEGT. The V end was cut by 6 bases, the J end by 2 bases, with 18 bases between. This CDR3 is CASRDGQLGSTDTQYF. CDR3 nucleotides: TGTGCCAGCAGGGATGGACAGTTGGGGTCCACAGATACGCAGTATTTT.

V usage is TRBV5-1 and J usage is TRBJ2-4; 8 bases line up with TRBD2. This CDR3 is built from 15 residues. Germline V gene sequence: CDR1 SGHRS, CDR2 YFSETQ. Trimming removed 4 bases from V and 8 bases from J; junction bases left unmatched: 11. The CDR3 DNA follows: TGCGCCAGCAGCCGGCTACGCGGGAGGCGGGACATTCAGTACTTC. Its protein is CASSRLRGRRDIQYF.